The next 18 T cell receptor beta chains were all read from a single sample in a study of T-cell reconstitution after alpha-beta-depleted transplantation in children. As it was prepared, the TCRbeta library received unique molecular identifiers. Each CDR3 protein is one row after TCRdb ran MiXCR on the PCR reads. The data contain more than 300,000 distinct CDR3 sequences, 15% to 20% of them seen just once; the ten biggest clones take up roughly 40%. The material was PBMCs, mostly from graft donor cells, obtained 360 days after TCRalphabeta/CD19-depleted stem cell transplant. The source is a male patient aged 2-15 years who had a stem cell transplant for acute lymphoblastic leukemia, so the T cells may come from the graft donor.

This chain joins TRBV4-2 and TRBJ2-7; 8 nucleotides align to TRBD1. Germline-derived CDR1 and CDR2 are LGHNA and YNFKEQ. This CDR3 has 15 amino acids. The V segment lost 0 bases and the J segment 3 bases; nucleotides outside the gene matches: 4. CDR3 in DNA: TGTGCCAGCAGCCAAGACGCGGACAGGGTCTACGAGCAGTACTTC. Translating it yields CASSQDADRVYEQYF.

This chain joins TRBV24-1 and TRBJ2-3; possible D gene TRBD2, 5 bases. Trimming pared 6 bases from V and 0 bases from J, leaving 9 bases between. Looked up from germline, CDR1 is KGHDR and CDR2 is SFDVKD. This CDR3 has 14 amino acids. In DNA, the CDR3 is TGTGCCACCAGTTCCGGCGGGAGCACAGATACGCAGTATTTT. Protein: CATSSGGSTDTQYF.

The table lists this clonotype with a few counts. J is TRBJ2-1 and V is TRBV29-1, with a tentative D call TRBD2 (6 bases). Germline V lookup: CDR1 SQVTM, CDR2 ANQGSEA. V was pared by 0 bases and J by 6 bases, with 12 bases between. The CDR3 contains 14 residues. CDR3 region: CSVEEGGVGNEQFF. The DNA of the CDR3 is TGCAGCGTTGAAGAGGGCGGGGTGGGCAATGAGCAGTTCTTC.

The chain recombines TRBV7-9 with TRBJ2-5, with D possibly being TRBD2 (7 bases). The V gene lost 3 bases and the J gene lost 5 bases, with 16 bases spanning the gap. CDR3 length equals 15 residues. CDR1 and CDR2 from the germline V gene are SEHNR and FQNEAQ (reference sequence). CDR3: CASSFLGGGIETQYF. DNA of the CDR3: TGTGCCAGCAGCTTCCTGGGAGGGGGTATTGAGACCCAGTACTTC.

This chain uses TRBV28 with TRBJ2-5; TRBD1 might be the D (6 bases). The germline V gene encodes CDR1 MDHEN and CDR2 SYDVKM. The CDR3 contains 16 residues. V shed 2 bases and J shed 2 bases, with 15 bases lying between them. CDR3 loop: CASSLALRGIQETQYF. DNA of the CDR3: TGTGCCAGCAGTTTAGCCCTCAGGGGTATTCAAGAGACCCAGTACTTC.

J is TRBJ1-4 and V is TRBV5-8; weak D call: TRBD1 (6 bases). The CDR3 has 14 residues. Germline V gene sequence: CDR1 SGHTS, CDR2 YDEGEE. V shed 0 bases and J shed 5 bases, with 8 bases lying between them. The CDR3 is CASSLDRVNEKLFF. As DNA, the CDR3 is TGTGCCAGCAGCTTGGACAGGGTGAATGAAAAACTGTTTTTT.

The CDR3 is CASSLVPRTSGRASSYNEQFF. The CDR3 bases are TGTGCCAGCAGCTTAGTACCGAGGACTAGCGGGAGGGCGAGCTCCTACAATGAGCAGTTCTTC. The V gene is TRBV11-3, the J gene TRBJ2-1; 15 positions agree with TRBD2. CDR1 SGHNT and CDR2 YENEEA come from the germline V gene. The CDR3 covers 21 residues. The V and J ends lost 1 base and 0 bases, in that order; junction bases with no gene match: 10.

This clonotype was seen a few times. The CDR3 here is CASSYSPQGSSYNEQFF. DNA of the CDR3: TGTGCCAGCAGTTACTCACCACAGGGGAGCTCCTACAATGAGCAGTTCTTC. The chain carries TRBV6-2 or TRBV6-3 and TRBJ2-1; 7 bases are a match to TRBD1. The CDR3 contains 17 residues. The junction had 5 bases not matched to a gene; V was cut back by 0 bases and J by 0 bases. CDR1 is MNHEY, CDR2 SVGEGT, per germline.

The genes are TRBV28 and TRBJ1-1; unclear D gene. Trimming stripped 3 bases from V and 3 bases from J, with 17 bases between. The CDR3 has 16 residues. Germline CDR1 reads MDHEN; CDR2 reads SYDVKM. The CDR3 here is CASSFGQLGLDTEAFF. DNA for the CDR3: TGTGCCAGCAGTTTTGGGCAGTTGGGGTTGGACACTGAAGCTTTCTTT.

Ten or more counts support this clonotype. This chain's CDR3 is CASSRLAGGIYEQYF. CDR3 in DNA: TGCGCCAGCAGTCGACTAGCGGGAGGAATCTACGAGCAGTACTTC. The genes are TRBV4-1 and TRBJ2-7; 13 positions agree with TRBD2. This CDR3 contains 15 residues. Germline trimming cut 6 bases from V and 3 bases from J; bases unmatched to any gene: 5. Germline values: CDR1 MGHRA, CDR2 YSYEKL.

This sequence joins TRBV14 and TRBJ2-1; 8 nucleotides agree with TRBD2. The CDR3 spans 12 residues. Germline lookup yields CDR1 SGHDN and CDR2 FVKESK. The V and J ends lost 6 bases and 8 bases, in that order; junction bases with no gene match: 3. CDR3 in amino acids: CASSPTSDEQFF. Here the CDR3 DNA reads TGTGCCAGCAGTCCGACTAGCGATGAGCAGTTCTTC.

The V and J genes are TRBV5-6 and TRBJ2-7; D is tentatively TRBD1 or TRBD2 (5 bases each). V was trimmed by 4 bases and J by 0 bases, leaving 17 bases between them. The CDR3 extends over 16 amino acids. The germline V gene encodes CDR1 SGHDT and CDR2 YYEEEE. The chain's CDR3 is CASSPYRAGSSYEQYF. The CDR3 DNA reads TGTGCCAGCAGCCCATACCGTGCAGGGAGCTCCTACGAGCAGTACTTC.

This clonotype was seen more than once but under ten times. The chain links TRBV4-3 to TRBJ2-5; no definite D call. The CDR3 loop spans 14 amino acids. V lost 10 bases to trimming and J lost 5 bases, with 20 bases between them. The V gene's germline CDR1 is LGHNA and CDR2 YSLEER. Here the CDR3 reads CATTYRPVMETQYF. Here the CDR3 DNA reads TGCGCCACGACCTACCGGCCGGTCATGGAGACCCAGTACTTC.

The J gene is TRBJ2-1, the V gene TRBV5-5; TRBD2 aligns across 13 bases. With V trimmed by 3 bases and J by 10 bases, 4 bases remained unmatched. The CDR3 length is 14 residues. Germline CDR1 SGHKS, CDR2 YYEKEE (reference sequence). As DNA, the CDR3 is TGTGCCAGCAGCTCACTACTAGCGGGAGGGGAGCAGTTCTTC. Protein product: CASSSLLAGGEQFF.

V gene TRBV12-3 or TRBV12-4 combines with J gene TRBJ1-3; D is perhaps TRBD1 (5 bases). V lost 5 bases to trimming and J lost 4 bases, with 9 bases between them. The CDR3 is 13 residues long. The CDR3 DNA follows: TGTGCCAGCAGTCGCCACAGGGGAAACACCATATATTTT. The encoded protein is CASSRHRGNTIYF.

This chain uses TRBV30 with TRBJ1-4, with D possibly being TRBD1 (5 bases). The CDR3 is 12 amino acids. Germline assignment: CDR1 GTSNPN and CDR2 SVGIG (reference sequence). Trimming cost V 4 bases and J 12 bases, with 15 bases left between them. CDR3 DNA: TGTGCCTGGACTCGTTCTGCGGGGGAACTGTTTTTT. Protein product: CAWTRSAGELFF.

This clonotype has a handful of counts. The rearrangement links TRBV7-2 to TRBJ2-3; D is undetermined. Germline V CDR1 and CDR2: SGHTA, FQGNSA. CDR3 length: 15 amino acids. V dropped 0 bases and J dropped 4 bases, with 11 bases sitting between them. The CDR3 region has the DNA TGTGCCAGCAGCTTAGCGTCGGCAGGAGCAGATACGCAGTATTTT. It specifies CASSLASAGADTQYF.

This clonotype was counted only a few times. The J gene is TRBJ2-7, the V gene TRBV7-2; TRBD2 matches at 7 bases. The trim removed 5 bases at V and 3 bases at J, leaving 10 bases unmatched. The CDR3 length is 15 residues. Germline-derived CDR1 and CDR2 are SGHTA and FQGNSA. The CDR3 reads CASSAASGRVYEQYF. The CDR3 DNA follows: TGTGCCAGCAGCGCTGCTAGCGGCAGGGTCTACGAGCAGTACTTC.